This T cell receptor (beta chain) was sequenced in a study of vaccination effects on CD4 cells after COVID-19. Study-level information: Among convalescent patients, two provided samples 16 days and one week before vaccination.

Using immunoSEQ multiplex PCR, the repertoire was profiled, and TCRdb retains in-frame clones only, with some absent. The data contain under 80,000 clones, roughly 73% of them singletons. This CDR3 is built from 15 residues. The J segment lost 1 base and the V segment lost 7 bases, leaving 6 bases of the junction unmatched. Germline values: CDR1 SNHLY, CDR2 FYNNEI. A few counts support this clone. Its matching antigen is unknown. Antigen-specific CD4+ T cells were first expanded with viral peptide pools by the ViraFEST assay and only then sequenced. The culture ran for 10 days before CD4+ T cells were isolated. This person's SARS-CoV-2 infection, confirmed by PCR, occurred between March and December 2020. PBMC were cultured at fewer than 2.5 million per well with roughly 10 IU/ml IL-2 and around 9 ug/ml peptides.

The source was CD4+ T cells from PBMCs cultured with HIV peptides, collected before COVID-19 vaccination. The subset: HIV-1 Nef peptide pool negative control/reference culture. This sequence was found in a human donor who had a prior SARS-CoV-2 infection. V and J are TRBV2 and TRBJ2-5, with 10 bases lining up with TRBD2. In nucleotides, the CDR3 is TGTGCCAGCAACAGACTAGCGGGCGCCCAAGAGACCCAGTACTTC. This translates into CASNRLAGAQETQYF.